The 27 T cell receptor beta chains given below trace back to one sample, sequenced in a study of OX40 agonist ivuxolimab in advanced cancers. Repertoires were generated with immunoSEQ multiplex PCR, while TCRdb's copy carries only in-frame clones and drops some. The sample has under 80,000 clones; 85% to 95% are singletons. The source material was CD4+ or CD8+ T cells sorted from blood, sampled in a trial of the OX40 agonist ivuxolimab. Receptors originate from an adult with an advanced solid tumor such as melanoma, head and neck, liver or kidney cancer.

The chain carries TRBV27 and TRBJ2-1, with a weak D call TRBD2 (6 bases). Germline V lookup: CDR1 MNHEY, CDR2 SMNVEV (reference sequence). This CDR3 region has 15 residues. Trimming removed 4 bases from V and 4 bases from J, with 14 bases in between. This CDR3 is CASSSPGEGYNEQFF. The CDR3 DNA reads as TGTGCCAGCAGTTCCCCGGGAGAGGGGTACAATGAGCAGTTCTTC.

The sample holds one count of this clone. The chain is built from TRBV14 and TRBJ2-5; 9 positions match TRBD2. The ends lost 1 base at V and 2 bases at J; junction bases unmatched: 5. This CDR3 has 16 residues. Germline V lookup: CDR1 SGHDN, CDR2 FVKESK. The CDR3 DNA sequence: TGTGCCAGCAGCCAAGCGTGGCTAGCGGGGCAAGAGACCCAGTACTTC. Residues: CASSQAWLAGQETQYF. The complete variable domain, with remaining parts taken from reference TRBV14 and TRBJ2-5, reads EAGVTQFPSHSVIEKGQTVTLRCDPISGHDNLYWYRRVMGKEIKFLLHFVKESKQDESGMPNNRFLAERTGGTYSTLKVQPAELEDSGVYFCASSQAWLAGQETQYFGPGTRLLVL.

The CDR3 here is CASSTWQGSGGYTF. CDR3 nucleotide sequence: TGTGCCAGCAGCACCTGGCAGGGGTCTGGGGGCTACACCTTC. The V call is TRBV5-4, the J call TRBJ1-2; tentatively, D is TRBD1 (6 bases). The germline V gene encodes CDR1 SGHNT and CDR2 YYREEE (reference sequence). The CDR3 consists of 14 residues. Trimming stripped 4 bases from V and 8 bases from J, with 18 bases between. The full variable domain, its missing parts supplied by reference TRBV5-4 and TRBJ1-2, is ETGVTQSPTHLIKTRGQQVTLRCSSQSGHNTVSWYQQALGQGPQFIFQYYREEENGRGNFPPRFSGLQFPNYSSELNVNALELDDSALYLCASSTWQGSGGYTFGSGTRLTVV.

The chain has TRBV9 and TRBJ2-1; D may correspond to TRBD1 or TRBD2 (5 bases each). Germline V gene data show CDR1 as SGDLS and CDR2 as YYNGEE. V was trimmed by 0 bases and J by 9 bases, leaving 7 bases between them. This CDR3 has 12 amino acids. The DNA of the CDR3 is TGTGCCAGCAGCGTAGATGGGGGTGAGCAGTTCTTC. Protein product: CASSVDGGEQFF.

This chain links TRBV6-5 with TRBJ1-1; 7 bases align to TRBD1. Germline CDR1 reads MNHEY; CDR2 reads SVGAGI. CDR3 length: 15 amino acids. V trimming: 6 bases; J trimming: 5 bases; junction bases outside the gene matches: 12. The CDR3 region has the DNA TGTGCCAGCAGACCATCCCTCTCAGGGGGTACTGAAGCTTTCTTT. It translates to CASRPSLSGGTEAFF.

The genes are TRBV7-2 and TRBJ1-1; D gene uncertain. V lost 5 bases to trimming and J lost 6 bases, with 22 bases between them. Germline V gene sequence: CDR1 SGHTA, CDR2 FQGNSA. The CDR3 is 16 amino acids. CDR3 sequence reads: CASSLQPIRAGAEAFF. The CDR3 bases are TGTGCCAGCAGCCTCCAACCCATCCGGGCCGGCGCTGAAGCTTTCTTT.

The genes are TRBV6-5 and TRBJ1-1; D call uncertain. Looked up from germline, CDR1 is MNHEY and CDR2 is SVGAGI. The V gene lost 5 bases and the J gene lost 6 bases, with 13 bases spanning the gap. This CDR3 is 13 amino acids long. The CDR3: CASSDPHFAEAFF. The DNA for the CDR3 is TGTGCCAGCAGTGACCCTCATTTCGCTGAAGCTTTCTTT.

The rearrangement uses TRBV27 and TRBJ1-2; D is uncertain. Looked up from germline, CDR1 is MNHEY and CDR2 is SMNVEV (reference sequence). Deletions cut 5 bases from V and 2 bases from J, with 18 bases between. CDR3 length: 16 residues. CDR3 coding DNA: TGTGCCAGCAGTACGTACGCGGGAGGACCCAACTATGGCTACACCTTC. Translating it yields CASSTYAGGPNYGYTF.

The chain uses TRBV7-3 and TRBJ2-7; 7 positions agree with TRBD2. The CDR3 is 15 residues long. Germline lookup yields CDR1 SGHTA and CDR2 FQGTGA. Trimming at V came to 5 bases and at J to 0 bases, leaving 7 bases not matched to a gene. The chain's CDR3 is CASSRWGGSSYEQYF. CDR3 nucleotide sequence: TGTGCCAGCAGCCGCTGGGGCGGGAGCTCCTACGAGCAGTACTTC. The full variable domain, rest sourced from reference TRBV7-3 and TRBJ2-7, is GAGVSQTPSNKVTEKGKYVELRCDPISGHTALYWYRQSLGQGPEFLIYFQGTGAADDSGLPNDRFFAVRPEGSVSTLKIQRTERGDSAVYLCASSRWGGSSYEQYFGPGTRLTVT.

The chain combines TRBV6-5 with TRBJ2-1; no reliable D call. The CDR3 is made up of 14 amino acids. CDR1 and CDR2 (germline): MNHEY, SVGAGI. Trimming stripped 0 bases from V and 8 bases from J, with 11 bases between. The CDR3 protein is CASSYSRPPDEQFF. The CDR3, as DNA: TGTGCCAGCAGTTACTCGAGACCGCCCGATGAGCAGTTCTTC.

The gene calls are TRBV6-1 and TRBJ1-1; 8 nucleotides agree with TRBD1. This CDR3 region has 14 residues. Losses at the gene ends were 6 bases for V and 1 base for J; bases not matched to a gene: 4. The germline CDR1 and CDR2 sequences are MNHNS and SASEGT. The CDR3 here is CASREQGGNTEAFF. The DNA of the CDR3 is TGTGCCAGCAGGGAACAGGGGGGGAACACTGAAGCTTTCTTT.

This chain links TRBV11-2 with TRBJ1-6; D remains ambiguous. V lost 3 bases and J lost 6, with 3 bases in between. Looked up from germline, CDR1 is SGHAT and CDR2 is FQNNGV. The CDR3 sequence is 12 residues long. DNA for the CDR3: TGTGCCAGCAGCTTCCTTAATTCACCCCTCCACTTT. Its translation: CASSFLNSPLHF.

The V and J genes are TRBV9 and TRBJ2-3; 8 positions agree with TRBD1. The J segment lost 2 bases and the V segment lost 3 bases, leaving 2 bases of the junction unmatched. Germline assignment: CDR1 SGDLS and CDR2 YYNGEE. This CDR3 region has 14 residues. The CDR3 nucleotides read TGTGCCAGCAGCGAGACAGGGGCCACAGATACGCAGTATTTT. It yields the protein CASSETGATDTQYF.

The gene calls are TRBV10-3 and TRBJ2-7; 9 bases agree with TRBD1. J lost 3 bases, V lost 10 bases, and 10 bases had no gene match. The CDR3 has 14 residues. In germline, CDR1 is ENHRY, CDR2 SYGVKD. CDR3 sequence reads: CATASGQGNYEQYF. The CDR3 DNA reads as TGTGCCACCGCTTCGGGACAGGGAAACTACGAGCAGTACTTC.

The chain uses TRBV9 and TRBJ2-3, with no clear D. Germline V gives CDR1 SGDLS, CDR2 YYNGEE. This CDR3 region has 13 residues. V shed 3 bases and J shed 0 bases, with 5 bases lying between them. The CDR3 protein is CASSGTSTDTQYF. Here the CDR3 DNA reads TGTGCCAGCAGCGGCACTAGCACAGATACGCAGTATTTT.

This chain links TRBV6-1 with TRBJ1-2; D gene uncertain. CDR1 is MNHNS, CDR2 SASEGT, per germline. The CDR3 is made up of 11 amino acids. V was pared by 3 bases and J by 7 bases, with 6 bases between. DNA for the CDR3: TGTGCCAGCAGTGAGCGTTTTGGCTACACCTTC. Its translation is CASSERFGYTF.

The chain employs TRBV29-1 and TRBJ2-1; TRBD2 matches at 14 bases. Germline V gene data show CDR1 as SQVTM and CDR2 as ANQGSEA. This CDR3 has 15 amino acids. V lost 6 bases, J lost 10 bases, and 11 bases stayed unmatched. The CDR3 loop reads CSVPKTSGGAGEQFF. CDR3 DNA sequence: TGCAGCGTCCCAAAGACTAGCGGGGGGGCGGGAGAGCAGTTCTTC.

The J gene is TRBJ2-3, the V gene TRBV5-1; no clear D. Germline assignment: CDR1 SGHRS and CDR2 YFSETQ. Trimming removed 1 base at V and 2 bases at J, with 11 bases between. The CDR3 is 15 amino acids. CDR3 in DNA: TGCGCCAGCAGCTTGTTGTCACAAACCACAGATACGCAGTATTTT. Amino acid sequence: CASSLLSQTTDTQYF.

This rearrangement joins TRBV11-1 to TRBJ2-3; the D gene is possibly TRBD2 (7 bases). Germline V gene sequence: CDR1 SGHAT, CDR2 FQDESV (reference sequence). The CDR3 totals 14 residues. V was shortened by 3 bases and J by 6 bases, with 13 bases between the two germline ends. The CDR3 coding sequence is TGTGCCAGCAGCTTCGGGCGGGGGCCGGATACGCAGTATTTT. Protein: CASSFGRGPDTQYF. The full variable domain, in which reference TRBV11-1 and TRBJ2-3 provide the parts outside the CDR3, is EAEVAQSPRYKITEKSQAVAFWCDPISGHATLYWYRQILGQGPELLVQFQDESVVDDSQLPKDRFSAERLKGVDSTLKIQPAELGDSAMYLCASSFGRGPDTQYFGPGTRLTVL.

J is TRBJ2-7 and V is TRBV28, with 7 bases matching TRBD1. The CDR3 loop spans 12 amino acids. The V gene's germline CDR1 is MDHEN and CDR2 SYDVKM. The J segment lost 9 bases and the V segment lost 3 bases, leaving 5 bases of the junction unmatched. CDR3 amino acids: CASSFQGVWQYF. Written as DNA, the CDR3 is TGTGCCAGCAGTTTCCAGGGGGTTTGGCAGTACTTC.

This clone was observed a handful of times. V usage is TRBV6-4 and J usage is TRBJ2-3; weak D call: TRBD2 (7 bases). Germline CDR1 is MRHNA and CDR2 is SNTAGT. The CDR3 extends over 15 amino acids. V was pared by 2 bases and J by 3 bases, with 12 bases between. CDR3 protein: CASSDGGGGTDTQYF. The CDR3, as DNA: TGTGCCAGCAGTGACGGGGGAGGGGGAACAGATACGCAGTATTTT.

The rearrangement links TRBV6-1 to TRBJ2-7, with 8 bases aligning to TRBD2. Germline trimming cut 7 bases from V and 2 bases from J; bases unmatched to any gene: 10. This CDR3 has 15 amino acids. Germline CDR1 reads MNHNS; CDR2 reads SASEGT. The CDR3 spells CASTIYGGVAYEQYF. The CDR3 bases are TGTGCCAGCACTATATACGGGGGGGTAGCCTACGAGCAGTACTTC.

The chain is built from TRBV6-5 and TRBJ2-1; possible D gene TRBD2, 6 bases. The CDR3 covers 16 residues. Trimming took off 4 bases at V and 1 base at J, with 14 bases between the two ends. Per the germline V gene, CDR1 is MNHEY and CDR2 is SVGAGI. CDR3 nucleotide sequence: TGTGCCAGCAGTTCATCGGGAGTCACGTCCTACAATGAGCAGTTCTTC. As protein: CASSSSGVTSYNEQFF.

The rearrangement uses TRBV19 and TRBJ1-2, with 7 bases identical to TRBD1. Germline CDR1 is LNHDA and CDR2 is SQIVND (reference sequence). V was pared by 6 bases and J by 3 bases, with 7 bases of the junction left unmatched. The CDR3 runs to 14 residues. In DNA form, the CDR3 reads TGTGCCAGTAGGGAAAGGGGGCGAGACTATGGCTACACCTTC. It codes for CASRERGRDYGYTF.

The chain links TRBV7-9 to TRBJ2-7, with 10 bases identical to TRBD1. J lost 7 bases, V lost 1 base, and 10 bases had no gene match. Germline CDR1 is SEHNR and CDR2 is FQNEAQ (reference sequence). CDR3 length equals 16 residues. The CDR3 bases are TGTGCCAGCAGCTTAGGGCTGGGACAGGGGCCTGGGGAGCAGTACTTC. This translates into CASSLGLGQGPGEQYF.

The gene calls are TRBV7-9 and TRBJ1-4, with 7 nucleotides matching TRBD1. Losses at the gene ends were 1 base for V and 6 bases for J; bases not matched to a gene: 11. This CDR3 contains 17 residues. Germline values: CDR1 SEHNR, CDR2 FQNEAQ (reference sequence). CDR3 in amino acids: CASSLGARTGIYEKLFF. The CDR3 DNA sequence: TGTGCCAGCAGCTTAGGGGCAAGGACAGGAATCTATGAAAAACTGTTTTTT.

J is TRBJ2-1 and V is TRBV5-1; D uncertain. Trimming took off 4 bases at V and 5 bases at J, with 13 bases between the two ends. The CDR3 loop spans 14 amino acids. CDR1 is SGHRS, CDR2 YFSETQ, per germline. CDR3 sequence reads: CASSPMTSDNEQFF. CDR3 in DNA: TGCGCCAGCAGCCCAATGACATCGGACAATGAGCAGTTCTTC. Full variable domain (outside the CDR3, taken from reference TRBV5-1 and TRBJ2-1): KAGVTQTPRYLIKTRGQQVTLSCSPISGHRSVSWYQQTPGQGLQFLFEYFSETQRNKGNFPGRFSGRQFSNSRSEMNVSTLELGDSALYLCASSPMTSDNEQFFGPGTRLTVL.